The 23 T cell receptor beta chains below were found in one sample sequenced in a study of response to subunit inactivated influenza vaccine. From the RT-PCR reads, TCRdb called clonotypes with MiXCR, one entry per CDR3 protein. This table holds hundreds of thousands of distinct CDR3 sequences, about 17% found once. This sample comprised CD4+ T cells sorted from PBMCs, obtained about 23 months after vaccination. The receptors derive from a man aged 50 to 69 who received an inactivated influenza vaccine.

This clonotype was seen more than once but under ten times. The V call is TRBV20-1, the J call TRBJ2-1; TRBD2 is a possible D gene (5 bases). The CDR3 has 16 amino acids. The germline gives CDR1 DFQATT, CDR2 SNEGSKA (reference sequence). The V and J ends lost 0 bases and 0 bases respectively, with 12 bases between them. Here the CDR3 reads CSARDRLLSSYNEQFF. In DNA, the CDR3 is TGCAGTGCTAGAGATCGACTACTAAGCTCCTACAATGAGCAGTTCTTC.

CDR3: CASSEAGTFNQPQHF. CDR3 coding DNA: TGCGCCAGCAGCGAGGCCGGGACCTTCAATCAGCCCCAGCATTTT. The chain employs TRBV5-1 and TRBJ1-5; D is perhaps TRBD1 (5 bases). Deletions cut 4 bases from V and 3 bases from J, with 14 bases between. CDR1 is SGHRS, CDR2 YFSETQ, per germline. This CDR3 comprises 15 residues.

The CDR3 coding sequence is TGTGCCAGCAGCCGAAGTAGGGGGAGCGAGCAGTACTTC. It codes for CASSRSRGSEQYF. V and J are TRBV7-2 and TRBJ2-7, with D perhaps TRBD1 (6 bases). Between the trimmed V and J ends, which lost 5 bases and 6 bases, there was a span of 14 bases. Germline V gene lookup returns CDR1 SGHTA and CDR2 FQGNSA. This CDR3 spans 13 amino acids.

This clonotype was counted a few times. CDR3 residues: CASSQELQGSGYTF. CDR3 DNA: TGTGCCAGCAGCCAAGAACTCCAGGGAAGCGGCTACACCTTC. The chain joins TRBV3-1 to TRBJ1-2, with a possible D match to TRBD1 (5 bases). Looked up from germline, CDR1 is LGHDT and CDR2 is YNNKEL (reference sequence). V lost 0 bases to trimming and J lost 8 bases, with 13 bases between them. The CDR3 is made up of 14 amino acids.

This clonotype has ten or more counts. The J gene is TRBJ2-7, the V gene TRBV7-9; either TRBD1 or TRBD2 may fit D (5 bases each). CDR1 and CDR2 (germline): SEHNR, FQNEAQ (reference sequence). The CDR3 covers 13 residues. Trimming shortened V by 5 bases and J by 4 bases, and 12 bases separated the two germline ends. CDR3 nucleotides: TGTGCCAGCAGCGGGACGGGGATTTACGAGCAGTACTTC. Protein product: CASSGTGIYEQYF. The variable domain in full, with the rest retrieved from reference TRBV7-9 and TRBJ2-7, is DTGVSQNPRHKITKRGQNVTFRCDPISEHNRLYWYRQTLGQGPEFLTYFQNEAQLEKSRLLSDRFSAERPKGSFSTLEIQRTEQGDSAMYLCASSGTGIYEQYFGPGTRLTVT.

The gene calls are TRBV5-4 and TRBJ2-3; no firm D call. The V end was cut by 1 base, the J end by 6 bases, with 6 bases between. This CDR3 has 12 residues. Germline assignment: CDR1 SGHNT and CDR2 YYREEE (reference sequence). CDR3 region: CASSLYLDTQYF. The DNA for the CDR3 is TGTGCCAGCAGCTTGTATCTGGATACGCAGTATTTT.

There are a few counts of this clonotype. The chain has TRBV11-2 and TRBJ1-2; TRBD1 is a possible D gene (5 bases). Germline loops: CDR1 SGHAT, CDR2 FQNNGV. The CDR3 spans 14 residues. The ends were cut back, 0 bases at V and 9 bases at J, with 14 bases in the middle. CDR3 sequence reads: CASSLDLGAWSYTF. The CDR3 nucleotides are TGTGCCAGCAGCTTAGATCTAGGGGCCTGGAGCTACACCTTC.

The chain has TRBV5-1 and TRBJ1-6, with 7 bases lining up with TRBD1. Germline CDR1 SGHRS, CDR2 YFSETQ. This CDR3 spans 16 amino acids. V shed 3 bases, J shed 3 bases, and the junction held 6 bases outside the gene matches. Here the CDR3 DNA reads TGCGCCAGCAGCTCCGGACAGGAGAGCTATAATTCACCCCTCCACTTT. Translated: CASSSGQESYNSPLHF.

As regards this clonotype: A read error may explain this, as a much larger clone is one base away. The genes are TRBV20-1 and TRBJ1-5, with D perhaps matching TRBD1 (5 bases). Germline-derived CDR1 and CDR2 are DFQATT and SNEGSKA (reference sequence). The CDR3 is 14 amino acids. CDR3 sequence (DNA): TGCAGTGCTAGACAGGGTCCTAGCAATCATCCCCAGCATTTT. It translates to CSARQGPSNHPQHF.

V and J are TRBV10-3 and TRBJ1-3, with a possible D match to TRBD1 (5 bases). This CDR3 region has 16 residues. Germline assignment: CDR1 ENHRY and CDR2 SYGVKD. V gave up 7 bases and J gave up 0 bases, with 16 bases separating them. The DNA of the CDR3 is TGTGCCATCATGGGTACAGTGGGGCTCTCTGGAAACACCATATATTTT. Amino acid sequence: CAIMGTVGLSGNTIYF.

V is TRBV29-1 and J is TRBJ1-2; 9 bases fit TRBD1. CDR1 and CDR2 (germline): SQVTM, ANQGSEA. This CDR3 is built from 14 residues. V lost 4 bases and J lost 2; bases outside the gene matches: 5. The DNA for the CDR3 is TGCAGCGTTGGGACAGGGGAGCGAAACTATGGCTACACCTTC. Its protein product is CSVGTGERNYGYTF.

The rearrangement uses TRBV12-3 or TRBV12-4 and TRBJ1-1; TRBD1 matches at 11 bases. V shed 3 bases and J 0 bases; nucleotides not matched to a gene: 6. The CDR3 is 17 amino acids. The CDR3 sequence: CASSFLGTGGLNTEAFF. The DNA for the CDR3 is TGTGCCAGCAGTTTTCTAGGGACAGGGGGATTGAACACTGAAGCTTTCTTT.

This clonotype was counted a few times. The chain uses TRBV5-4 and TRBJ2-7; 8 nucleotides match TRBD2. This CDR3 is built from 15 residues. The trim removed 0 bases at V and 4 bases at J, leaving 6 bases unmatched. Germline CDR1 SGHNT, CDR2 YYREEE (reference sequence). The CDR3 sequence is CASSLESSGLYEQYF. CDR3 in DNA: TGTGCCAGCAGCTTGGAGTCTAGCGGGCTGTACGAGCAGTACTTC.

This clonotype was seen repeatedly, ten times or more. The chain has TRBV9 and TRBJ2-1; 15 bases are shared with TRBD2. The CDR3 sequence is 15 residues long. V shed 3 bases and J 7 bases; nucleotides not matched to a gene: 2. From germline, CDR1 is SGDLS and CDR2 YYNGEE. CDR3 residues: CASSAGTSGRNEQFF. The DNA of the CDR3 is TGTGCCAGCAGCGCAGGGACTAGCGGGAGGAATGAGCAGTTCTTC.

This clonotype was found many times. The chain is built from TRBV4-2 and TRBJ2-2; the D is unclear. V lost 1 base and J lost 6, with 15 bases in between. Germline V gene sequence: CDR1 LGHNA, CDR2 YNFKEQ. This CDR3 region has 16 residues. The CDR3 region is CASSQGHSLKSGELFF. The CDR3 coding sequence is TGTGCCAGCAGCCAAGGGCACAGTCTTAAGTCCGGGGAGCTGTTTTTT.

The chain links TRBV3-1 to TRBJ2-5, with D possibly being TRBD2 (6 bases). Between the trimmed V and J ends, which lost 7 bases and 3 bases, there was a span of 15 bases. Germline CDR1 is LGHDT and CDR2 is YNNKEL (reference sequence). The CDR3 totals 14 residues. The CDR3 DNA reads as TGTGCCAGCAAACGGGGTAGCGGAAAAGAGACCCAGTACTTC. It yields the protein CASKRGSGKETQYF.

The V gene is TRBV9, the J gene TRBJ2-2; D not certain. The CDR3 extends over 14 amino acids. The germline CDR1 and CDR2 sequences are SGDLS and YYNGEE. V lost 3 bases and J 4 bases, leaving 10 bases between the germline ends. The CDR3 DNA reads TGTGCCAGCAGCGAAGCCTCTCCCACCGGGGAGCTGTTTTTT. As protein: CASSEASPTGELFF.

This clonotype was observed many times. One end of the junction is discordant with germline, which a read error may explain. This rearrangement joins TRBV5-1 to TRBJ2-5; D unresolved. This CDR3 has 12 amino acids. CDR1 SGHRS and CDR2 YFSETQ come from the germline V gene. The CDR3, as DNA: TGTGCCAGCAGCTTAGCCCAAGAGACCCAGTACTTC. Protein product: CASSLAQETQYF.

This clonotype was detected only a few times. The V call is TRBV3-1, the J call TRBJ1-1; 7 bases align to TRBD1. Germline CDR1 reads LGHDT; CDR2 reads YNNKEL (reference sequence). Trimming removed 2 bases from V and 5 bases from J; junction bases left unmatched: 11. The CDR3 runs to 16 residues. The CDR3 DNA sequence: TGTGCCAGCAGCCAAAGGACAGGAAGGCAAGAAACTGAAGCTTTCTTT. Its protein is CASSQRTGRQETEAFF.

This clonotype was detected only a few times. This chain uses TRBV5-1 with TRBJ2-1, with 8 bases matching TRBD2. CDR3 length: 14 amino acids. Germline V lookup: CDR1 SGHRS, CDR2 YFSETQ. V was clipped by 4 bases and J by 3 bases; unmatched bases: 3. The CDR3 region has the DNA TGCGCCAGCAGCCAAGCGGGGGTCTACAATGAGCAGTTCTTC. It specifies CASSQAGVYNEQFF.

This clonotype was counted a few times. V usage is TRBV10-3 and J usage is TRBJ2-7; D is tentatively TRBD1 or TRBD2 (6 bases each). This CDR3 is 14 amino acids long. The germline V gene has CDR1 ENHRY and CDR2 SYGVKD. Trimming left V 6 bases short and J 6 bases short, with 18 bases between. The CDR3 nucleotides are TGTGCCATCAGCCTGGGGGGCCTTCTTTCCGAGCAGTACTTC. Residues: CAISLGGLLSEQYF.

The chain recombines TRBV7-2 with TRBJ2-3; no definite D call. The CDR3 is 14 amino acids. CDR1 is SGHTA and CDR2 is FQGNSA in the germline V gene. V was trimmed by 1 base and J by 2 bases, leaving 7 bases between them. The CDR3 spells CASSLEPVTDTQYF. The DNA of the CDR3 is TGTGCCAGCAGCTTAGAGCCAGTCACAGATACGCAGTATTTT.

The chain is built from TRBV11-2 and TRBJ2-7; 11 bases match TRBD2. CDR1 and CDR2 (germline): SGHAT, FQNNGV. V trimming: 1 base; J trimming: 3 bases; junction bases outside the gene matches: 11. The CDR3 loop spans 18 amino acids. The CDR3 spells CASSLGGRLAGRYYEQYF. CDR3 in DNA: TGTGCCAGCAGCTTAGGGGGAAGACTAGCGGGACGATACTACGAGCAGTACTTC.